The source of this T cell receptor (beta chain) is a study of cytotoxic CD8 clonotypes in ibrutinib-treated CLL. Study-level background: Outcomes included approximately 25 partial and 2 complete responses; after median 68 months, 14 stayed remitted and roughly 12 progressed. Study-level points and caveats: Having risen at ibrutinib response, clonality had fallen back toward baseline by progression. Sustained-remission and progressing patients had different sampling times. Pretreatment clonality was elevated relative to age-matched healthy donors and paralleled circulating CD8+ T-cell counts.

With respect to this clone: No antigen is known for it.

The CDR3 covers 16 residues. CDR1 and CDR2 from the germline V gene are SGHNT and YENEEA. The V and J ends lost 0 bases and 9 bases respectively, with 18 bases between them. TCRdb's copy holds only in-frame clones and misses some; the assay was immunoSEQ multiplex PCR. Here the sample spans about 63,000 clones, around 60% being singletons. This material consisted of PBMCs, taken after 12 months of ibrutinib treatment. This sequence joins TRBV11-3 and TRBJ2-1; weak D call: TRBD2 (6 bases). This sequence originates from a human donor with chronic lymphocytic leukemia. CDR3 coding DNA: TGTGCCAGCAGCTTAGATCCGGGGGTTACTCCCGGTGAGCAGTTCTTC. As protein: CASSLDPGVTPGEQFF.